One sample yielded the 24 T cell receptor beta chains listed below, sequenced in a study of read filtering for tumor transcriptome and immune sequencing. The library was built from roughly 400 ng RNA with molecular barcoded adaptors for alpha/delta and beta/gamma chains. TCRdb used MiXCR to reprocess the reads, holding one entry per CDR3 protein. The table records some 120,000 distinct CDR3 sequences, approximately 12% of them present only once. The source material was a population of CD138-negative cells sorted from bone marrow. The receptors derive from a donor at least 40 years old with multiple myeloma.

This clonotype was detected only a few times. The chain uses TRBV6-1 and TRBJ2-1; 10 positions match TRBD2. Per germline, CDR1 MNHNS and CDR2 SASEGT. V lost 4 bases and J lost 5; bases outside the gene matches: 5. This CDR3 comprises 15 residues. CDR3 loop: CASSAASGGHNEQFF. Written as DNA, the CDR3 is TGTGCCAGCAGTGCGGCTAGCGGGGGACACAATGAGCAGTTCTTC.

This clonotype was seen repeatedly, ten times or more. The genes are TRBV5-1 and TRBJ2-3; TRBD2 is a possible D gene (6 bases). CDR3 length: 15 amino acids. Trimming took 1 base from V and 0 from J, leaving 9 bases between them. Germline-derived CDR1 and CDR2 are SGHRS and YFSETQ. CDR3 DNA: TGCGCCAGCAGCTTGATTGGGACTAGCACAGATACGCAGTATTTT. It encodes CASSLIGTSTDTQYF. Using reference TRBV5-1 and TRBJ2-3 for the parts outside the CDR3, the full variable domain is KAGVTQTPRYLIKTRGQQVTLSCSPISGHRSVSWYQQTPGQGLQFLFEYFSETQRNKGNFPGRFSGRQFSNSRSEMNVSTLELGDSALYLCASSLIGTSTDTQYFGPGTRLTVL.

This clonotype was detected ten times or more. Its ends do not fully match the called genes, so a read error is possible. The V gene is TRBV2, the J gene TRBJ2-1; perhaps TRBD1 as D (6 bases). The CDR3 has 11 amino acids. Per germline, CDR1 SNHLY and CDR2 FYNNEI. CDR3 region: CASSVARQVAF. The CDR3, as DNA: TGTGCCAGCAGTGTGGCGCGACAGGTGGCCTTC.

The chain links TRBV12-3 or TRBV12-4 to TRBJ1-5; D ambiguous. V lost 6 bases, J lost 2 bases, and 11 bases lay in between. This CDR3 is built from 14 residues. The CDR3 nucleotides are TGTGCCAGCAGCCCATTCGGTGGCAATCAGCCCCAGCATTTT. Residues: CASSPFGGNQPQHF.

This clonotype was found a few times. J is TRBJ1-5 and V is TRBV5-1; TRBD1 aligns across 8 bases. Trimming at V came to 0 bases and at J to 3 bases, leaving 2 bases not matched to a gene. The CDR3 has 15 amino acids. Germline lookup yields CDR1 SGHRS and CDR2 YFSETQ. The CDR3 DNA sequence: TGCGCCAGCAGCTTGGGGGGACAGGCCAATCAGCCCCAGCATTTT. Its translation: CASSLGGQANQPQHF. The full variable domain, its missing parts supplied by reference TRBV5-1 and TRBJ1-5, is KAGVTQTPRYLIKTRGQQVTLSCSPISGHRSVSWYQQTPGQGLQFLFEYFSETQRNKGNFPGRFSGRQFSNSRSEMNVSTLELGDSALYLCASSLGGQANQPQHFGDGTRLSIL.

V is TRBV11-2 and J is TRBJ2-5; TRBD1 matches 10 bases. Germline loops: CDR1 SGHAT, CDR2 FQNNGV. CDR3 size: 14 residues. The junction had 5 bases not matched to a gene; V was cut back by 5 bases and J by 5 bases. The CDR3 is CASSTTGGDETQYF. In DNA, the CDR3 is TGTGCCAGCAGCACGACAGGGGGCGATGAGACCCAGTACTTC.

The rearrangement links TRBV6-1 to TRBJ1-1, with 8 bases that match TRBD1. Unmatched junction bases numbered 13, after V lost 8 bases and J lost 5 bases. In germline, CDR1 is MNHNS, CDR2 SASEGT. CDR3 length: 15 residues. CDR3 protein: CASGDRGRLETEAFF. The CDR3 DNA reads TGTGCCAGCGGAGACAGGGGAAGGTTGGAAACTGAAGCTTTCTTT.

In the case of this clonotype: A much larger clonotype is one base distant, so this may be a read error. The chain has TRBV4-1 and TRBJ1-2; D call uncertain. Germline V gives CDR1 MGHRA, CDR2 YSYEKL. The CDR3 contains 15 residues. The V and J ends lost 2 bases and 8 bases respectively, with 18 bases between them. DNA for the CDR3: TGCGCCAGCAGCCAATCGGGTGGCATGGGGAGAGGCTACACCTTC. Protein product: CASSQSGGMGRGYTF.

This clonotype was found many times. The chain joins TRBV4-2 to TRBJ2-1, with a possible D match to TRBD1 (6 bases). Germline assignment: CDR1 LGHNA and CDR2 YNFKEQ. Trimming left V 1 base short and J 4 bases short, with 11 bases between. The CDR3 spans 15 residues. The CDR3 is CASSQAGVLYNEQFF. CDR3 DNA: TGTGCCAGCAGCCAAGCAGGGGTCCTTTACAATGAGCAGTTCTTC.

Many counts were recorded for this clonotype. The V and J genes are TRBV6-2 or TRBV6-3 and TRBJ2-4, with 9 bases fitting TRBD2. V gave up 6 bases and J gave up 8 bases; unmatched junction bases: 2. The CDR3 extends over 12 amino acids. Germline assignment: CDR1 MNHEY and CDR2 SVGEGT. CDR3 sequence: CASSSSGDIQYF. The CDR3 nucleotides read TGTGCCAGCAGCTCTAGCGGGGACATTCAGTACTTC.

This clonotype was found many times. CDR3 amino acids: CASSPGSETEAFF. The CDR3 DNA is TGCGCCTCAAGCCCGGGCTCCGAGACTGAAGCTTTCTTT. The chain couples TRBV5-1 to TRBJ1-1; no definite D call. Trimming shortened V by 10 bases and J by 5 bases, and 18 bases separated the two germline ends. CDR1 is SGHRS and CDR2 is YFSETQ in the germline V gene. The CDR3 loop spans 13 amino acids.

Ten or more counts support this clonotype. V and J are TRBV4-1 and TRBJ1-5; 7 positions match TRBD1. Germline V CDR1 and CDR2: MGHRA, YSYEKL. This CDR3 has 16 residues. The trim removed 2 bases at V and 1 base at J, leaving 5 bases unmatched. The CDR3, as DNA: TGCGCCAGCAGCCAACCCGCCAGGGGGAGCAATCAGCCCCAGCATTTT. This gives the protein CASSQPARGSNQPQHF.

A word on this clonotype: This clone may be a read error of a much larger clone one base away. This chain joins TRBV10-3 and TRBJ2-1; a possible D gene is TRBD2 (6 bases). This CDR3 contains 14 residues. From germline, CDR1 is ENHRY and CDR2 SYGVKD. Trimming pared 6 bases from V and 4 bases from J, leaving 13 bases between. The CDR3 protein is CAIRYSGVYNEQFF. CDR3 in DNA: TGTGCCATCAGGTATAGCGGCGTTTACAATGAGCAGTTCTTC.

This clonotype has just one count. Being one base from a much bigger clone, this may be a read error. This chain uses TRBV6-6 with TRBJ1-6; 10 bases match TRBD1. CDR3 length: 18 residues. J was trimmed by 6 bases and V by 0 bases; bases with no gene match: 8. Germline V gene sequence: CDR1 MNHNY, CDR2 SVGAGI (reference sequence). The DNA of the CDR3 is TGTGCCAGCAGTTACTCCGCGACAGGGGGCCGGTGTAATTCACCCCTCCACTTT. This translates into CASSYSATGGRCNSPLHF.

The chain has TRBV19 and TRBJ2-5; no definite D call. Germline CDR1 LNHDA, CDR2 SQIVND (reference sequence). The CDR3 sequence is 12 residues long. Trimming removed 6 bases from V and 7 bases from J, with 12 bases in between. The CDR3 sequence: CASRGSPRTQYF. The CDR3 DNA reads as TGTGCCAGTAGGGGAAGTCCGCGGACCCAGTACTTC.

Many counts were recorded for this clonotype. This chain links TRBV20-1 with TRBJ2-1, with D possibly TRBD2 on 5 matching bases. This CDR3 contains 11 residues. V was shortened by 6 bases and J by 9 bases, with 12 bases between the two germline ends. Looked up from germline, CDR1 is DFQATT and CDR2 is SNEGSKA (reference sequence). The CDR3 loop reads CSAPSGFEQFF. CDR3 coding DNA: TGCAGTGCCCCGTCGGGGTTTGAGCAGTTCTTC.

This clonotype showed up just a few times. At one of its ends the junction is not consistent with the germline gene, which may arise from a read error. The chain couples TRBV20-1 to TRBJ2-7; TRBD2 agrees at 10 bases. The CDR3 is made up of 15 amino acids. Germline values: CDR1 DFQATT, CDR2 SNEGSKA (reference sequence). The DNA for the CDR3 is TGCAGTGCTACACCCAGCGGGGGGGTCTCCTACGAGCGGTACTTC. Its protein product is CSATPSGGVSYERYF.

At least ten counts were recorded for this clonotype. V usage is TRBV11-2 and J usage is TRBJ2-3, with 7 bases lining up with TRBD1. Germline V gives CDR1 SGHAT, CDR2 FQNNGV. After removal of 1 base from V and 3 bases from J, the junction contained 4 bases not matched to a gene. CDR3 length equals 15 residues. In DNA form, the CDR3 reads TGTGCCAGCAGCTTAGGCCAGGGGGTTACAGATACGCAGTATTTT. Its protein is CASSLGQGVTDTQYF.

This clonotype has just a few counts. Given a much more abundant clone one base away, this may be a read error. The chain's CDR3 is CASSLSGGPGELFF. DNA of the CDR3: TGTGCCAGCAGTTTATCCGGGGGTCCCGGGGAGCTGTTTTTT. The rearrangement joins TRBV12-3 or TRBV12-4 to TRBJ2-2; TRBD2 might be the D (6 bases). The length of the CDR3 is 14 residues. Deletions cut 2 bases from V and 6 bases from J, with 10 bases between.

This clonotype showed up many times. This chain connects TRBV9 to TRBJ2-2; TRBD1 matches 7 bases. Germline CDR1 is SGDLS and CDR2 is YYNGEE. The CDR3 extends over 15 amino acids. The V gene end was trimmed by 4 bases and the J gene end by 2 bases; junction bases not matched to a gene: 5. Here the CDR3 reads CASSFGTANTGELFF. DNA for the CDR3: TGTGCCAGCAGCTTTGGGACAGCTAACACCGGGGAGCTGTTTTTT.

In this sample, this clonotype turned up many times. The DNA for the CDR3 is TGTGCCAGCAGCTTAGGGCTCGCCCTAAGCTATGGCTACACCTTC. Protein product: CASSLGLALSYGYTF. The V call is TRBV7-9, the J call TRBJ1-2; the D is unclear. Germline V CDR1 and CDR2: SEHNR, FQNEAQ (reference sequence). This CDR3 spans 15 amino acids. Deletions cut 1 base from V and 4 bases from J, with 13 bases between.

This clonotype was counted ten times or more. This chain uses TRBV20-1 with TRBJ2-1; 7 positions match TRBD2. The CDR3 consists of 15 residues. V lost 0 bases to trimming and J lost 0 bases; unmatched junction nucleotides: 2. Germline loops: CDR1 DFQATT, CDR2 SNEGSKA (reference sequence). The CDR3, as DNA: TGCAGTGCTAGAGACCCGGGGGGCTCCTACAATGAGCAGTTCTTC. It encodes CSARDPGGSYNEQFF.

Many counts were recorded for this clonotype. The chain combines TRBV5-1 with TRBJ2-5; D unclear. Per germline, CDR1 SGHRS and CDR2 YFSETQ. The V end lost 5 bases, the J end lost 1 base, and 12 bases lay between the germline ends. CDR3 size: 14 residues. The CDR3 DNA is TGCGCCAGCAGGAACGGTCCGGGCCAAGAGACCCAGTACTTC. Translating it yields CASRNGPGQETQYF.

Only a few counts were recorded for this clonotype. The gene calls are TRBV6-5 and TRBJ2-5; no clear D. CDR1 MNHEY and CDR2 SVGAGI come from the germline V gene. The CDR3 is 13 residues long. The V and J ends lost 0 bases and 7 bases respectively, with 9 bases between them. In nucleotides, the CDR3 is TGTGCCAGCAGTTACTCAGGGTTTGGGACCCAGTACTTC. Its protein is CASSYSGFGTQYF.